Following are 6 T cell receptor beta chains from one sample sequenced in a study of Ad26.COV2.S vaccination and SARS-CoV-2 variants. Sequencing was performed with immunoSEQ multiplex PCR; in TCRdb, only in-frame clones are kept and a portion is missing. The sample yields some 370,000 clones, 83% seen once. Stated treatment: around 19 received Ad26.COV2.S at low or high dose, single or two shots; 5 received placebo; per-sample allocation not given. Samples came from day 63 after the first vaccine or placebo injection. Sequencing was performed on peripheral blood, taken in a trial of Ad26.COV2.S vaccine versus placebo. The receptors derive from a person aged 18-65 years who received the Ad26.COV2.S COVID-19 vaccine or a placebo.

The V and J genes are TRBV7-8 and TRBJ1-1, with D tentatively TRBD1 (5 bases). The CDR3 sequence is 13 residues long. The V end was cut by 1 base, the J end by 6 bases, with 9 bases between. Germline values: CDR1 SGHVS, CDR2 FQNEAQ. In nucleotides, the CDR3 is TGTGCCAGCAGCTTAGTTCGGGACTCTGAAGCTTTCTTT. Translated, it gives CASSLVRDSEAFF.

The rearrangement links TRBV7-3 to TRBJ2-1; 11 bases agree with TRBD2. From germline, CDR1 is SGHTA and CDR2 FQGTGA. CDR3 length equals 16 residues. The V segment lost 2 bases and the J segment 5 bases; nucleotides outside the gene matches: 5. The CDR3: CASSLEAGLADNEQFF. The DNA of the CDR3 is TGTGCCAGCAGCTTAGAGGCGGGACTAGCGGACAATGAGCAGTTCTTC.

The gene calls are TRBV4-3 and TRBJ2-5, with D uncertain. This CDR3 comprises 13 residues. V lost 1 base to trimming and J lost 4 bases, with 7 bases between them. The germline CDR1 and CDR2 sequences are LGHNA and YSLEER. CDR3 amino acids: CASSQALAETQYF. The CDR3, as DNA: TGCGCCAGCAGCCAAGCTCTGGCAGAGACCCAGTACTTC.

This chain connects TRBV5-6 to TRBJ1-6; possible D gene TRBD1, 5 bases. This CDR3 region has 14 residues. V was pared by 2 bases and J by 12 bases, with 15 bases between. The germline gives CDR1 SGHDT, CDR2 YYEEEE. CDR3 protein: CASSFLQGTQPLHF. Here the CDR3 DNA reads TGTGCCAGCAGCTTCCTCCAGGGAACACAACCCCTCCACTTT.

The chain combines TRBV19 with TRBJ2-5, with TRBD1 as a possible D gene (5 bases). Germline-derived CDR1 and CDR2 are LNHDA and SQIVND (reference sequence). With 6 bases removed from V and 6 bases from J, the gap between germline ends came to 8 bases. The CDR3 covers 11 residues. The CDR3 loop is CASSQGQTQYF. CDR3 bases: TGTGCCAGTAGCCAGGGTCAGACCCAGTACTTC.

This chain connects TRBV7-9 to TRBJ2-2; weak D call: TRBD2 (5 bases). Per germline, CDR1 SEHNR and CDR2 FQNEAQ (reference sequence). CDR3 length: 15 residues. Between the trimmed V and J ends, which lost 2 bases and 1 base, there was a span of 8 bases. The CDR3 DNA follows: TGTGCCAGCAGCTTACGGAGGCAGAACACCGGGGAGCTGTTTTTT. It is translated as CASSLRRQNTGELFF.